This T cell receptor beta chain derives from a study of OX40 agonist ivuxolimab in advanced cancers. Whole-study context: Partial responses were observed in three patients, of whom one had hepatocellular carcinoma and two had cutaneous melanoma.

TCRdb's copy holds only in-frame clones and misses some; the assay was immunoSEQ multiplex PCR. Among approximately 60,000 clones, roughly 84% were seen once, and the ten largest hold around 25%. Germline loops: CDR1 SNHLY, CDR2 FYNNEI. V dropped 6 bases and J dropped 8; count of bases not matched to a gene: 7. This CDR3 region has 13 residues. Study-level points and caveats: CD8+ T cells were the subset that, on average, had more expanded clones than CD4+. Not determined was the antigen specificity of the expanded peripheral T cells.

For this clone: Its specificity is unknown.

The material sequenced was CD4+ or CD8+ T cells sorted from blood, taken in a trial of the OX40 agonist ivuxolimab. This chain links TRBV2 with TRBJ1-2; 9 bases are shared with TRBD1. The origin of this receptor is an adult with an advanced solid tumor such as melanoma, head and neck, liver or kidney cancer. CDR3 DNA: TGTGCCAGCAGGACAGGGGGAGGGAAGGGCTACACCTTC. Translation gives CASRTGGGKGYTF.